This T cell receptor beta chain was identified during a study of blood T cells in healthy people across ages. Primed by a sample-barcoded 5' primer and a J-beta primer mix, a second PCR proceeded for about 6 to 11 cycles. TCRdb ran MiXCR on the 5' RACE reads and lists one entry per CDR3 protein. Seen here are some 940,000 distinct CDR3 sequences, 25% to 30% observed once, and the top ten hold approximately 10%. The data also belong to a second study, concerning T cells of mothers and their children. That paper notes: A few healthy Caucasian mothers, along with their six children, were the donors. RNA was extracted, and all of it went into cDNA synthesis at roughly 1.5 ug per 15 ul. Related mother-child pairs shared slightly more overlap than unrelated pairs, but the difference was non-significant.

The sample was blood. The source of this sequence is a woman in her thirties or forties in good health.

The CDR3, as DNA: TGCAGTGCTAGTTCCGACAGGGGATCGAGTGAGCAGTTCTTC. Its protein product is CSASSDRGSSEQFF. The chain couples TRBV20-1 to TRBJ2-1, with 8 bases aligning to TRBD1. Losses at the gene ends were 3 bases for V and 9 bases for J; bases not matched to a gene: 10. The CDR3 length is 14 residues. Germline V CDR1 and CDR2: DFQATT, SNEGSKA (reference sequence).